These T cell receptor beta chains were read from a single sample in a study of shared clonotypes between healthy human individuals. The data were produced by immunoSEQ multiplex PCR, yet TCRdb's version contains in-frame clones alone and is incomplete. The sample has 1.6 million or so clones; roughly 98.5% are singletons. The specimen was naive CD4+ T cells sorted from blood. All receptors come from a man aged 30 to 45 in good health. The CDR3 runs from the conserved cysteine through the conserved F or W.

TRBV7-2 | CASSRNQGPDTQYF
TRBV10-3 | CATGTSGSVNEQFF
TRBV2 | CASSGNMGQPQHF
TRBV16 | CASSQSGHPADTQYF
TRBV9 | CASSVDGDTQYF
TRBV28 | CASSPPAGAIAKNIQYF
TRBV2 | CASSRGLNEKLFF
TRBV15 | CATSIGGARDTQYF
TRBV4-1 | CASSQDWEYTQYF
TRBV25-1 | CASSPEGSFGTIYF
TRBV28 | CASSFQVLSYNEQFF
TRBV25-1 | CASSPLTGPTEAFF
TRBV27 | CASGRTGENGYTF
TRBV11-2 | CASSSWDEQYF
TRBV2 | CASSPGQGGTTEAFF
TRBV4-3 | CASSFGAGGTGADTQYF
TRBV18 | CASSIGRTNTEAFF
TRBV29-1 | CSVARTETYEQYF
TRBV25-1 | CASSDPGQGYEQYF
TRBV9 | CASSVTGTGGQEQYF
TRBV7-9 | CASNPTRTGGANTGELFF
TRBV6-5 | CASSSTGNGYTF
TRBV27 | CASSTSGLAGVFYNEQFF
TRBV7-9 | CASSHLAGGNNEQFF
TRBV18 | CASSRGRQVYQKLFF
TRBV2 | CASSAWEDTEAFF